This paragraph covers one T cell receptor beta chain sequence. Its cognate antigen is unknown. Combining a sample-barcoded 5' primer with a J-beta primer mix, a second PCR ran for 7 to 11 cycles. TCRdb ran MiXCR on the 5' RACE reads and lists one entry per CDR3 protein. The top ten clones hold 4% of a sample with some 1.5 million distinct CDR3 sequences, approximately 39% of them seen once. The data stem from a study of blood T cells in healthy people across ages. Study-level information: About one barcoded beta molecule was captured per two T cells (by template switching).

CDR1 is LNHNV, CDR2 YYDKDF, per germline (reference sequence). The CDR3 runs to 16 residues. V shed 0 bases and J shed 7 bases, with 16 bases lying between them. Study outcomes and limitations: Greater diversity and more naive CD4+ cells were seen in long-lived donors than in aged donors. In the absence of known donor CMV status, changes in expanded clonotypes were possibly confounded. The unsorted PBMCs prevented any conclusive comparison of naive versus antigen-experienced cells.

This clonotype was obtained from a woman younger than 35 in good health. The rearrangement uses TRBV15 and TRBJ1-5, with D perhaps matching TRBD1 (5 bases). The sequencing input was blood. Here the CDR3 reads CATSRDHGGVVQPQHF. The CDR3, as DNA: TGTGCCACCAGCAGAGATCACGGGGGAGTGGTCCAGCCCCAGCATTTT. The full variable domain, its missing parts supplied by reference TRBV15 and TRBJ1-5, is DAMVIQNPRYQVTQFGKPVTLSCSQTLNHNVMYWYQQKSSQAPKLLFHYYDKDFNNEADTPDNFQSRRPNTSFCFLDIRSPGLGDTAMYLCATSRDHGGVVQPQHFGDGTRLSIL.